This T cell receptor beta chain was found in a study of blood T cell repertoires in COVID-19. About the study: PBMCs, B-cell-depleted T cells, or T cells provided the cDNA or gDNA that made up the material.

Using immunoSEQ multiplex PCR, the repertoire was profiled, and TCRdb retains in-frame clones only, with some absent. The sample lists 180,000 or so clones; about 85% were seen once. Specimen: peripheral blood. The receptor's source is a person aged 65 to 85 with COVID-19, enrolled during active disease.

The CDR3 region is CASSIQAGGYEQFF. For the CDR3, the DNA is TGTGCCAGTAGTATCCAAGCGGGAGGATATGAGCAGTTCTTC. This chain joins TRBV19 and TRBJ2-1, with 9 bases lining up with TRBD2. With V trimmed by 3 bases and J by 8 bases, 5 bases remained unmatched. In germline, CDR1 is LNHDA, CDR2 SQIVND (reference sequence). This CDR3 spans 14 amino acids. The full variable domain, rest sourced from reference TRBV19 and TRBJ2-1, is DGGITQSPKYLFRKEGQNVTLSCEQNLNHDAMYWYRQDPGQGLRLIYYSQIVNDFQKGDIAEGYSVSREKKESFPLTVTSAQKNPTAFYLCASSIQAGGYEQFFGPGTRLTVL.